This entry features one T cell receptor beta chain sequence. In this sample, this clone turned up a few times. Its antigen specificity is not known. No base-level quality is on record; no much larger clone is a single base apart. Including cysteine and phenylalanine, the CDR3 has 16 amino acids. The retained sequence is limited to the CDR3, 48 bases, with the frame set at the first base. Per the germline V gene, LGHNA is the CDR1 and YNFKEQ is the CDR2. Compared with germline, V lacks 0 bases and J lacks 3 bases; bases without a gene match: 6. This entry belongs to a study of technical replicates of blood from several donors (dated by TCRdb to 2017 to 2019). The library was produced with the immunoSEQ multiplex PCR assay. TCRdb holds this immuneACCESS table with in-frame rearrangements only. Some clones are missing; in checked studies, unresolved V genes explain under half, and the rest has no known cause. In this sample the table shows about 81,000 clones, 85% to 95% of which occur a single time. Roughly 0.26% of the sample is held by the ten biggest clonotypes.

What was sequenced was T cells isolated from PBMCs. The receptor was derived from a human donor in good health. The chain employs TRBV4-2 and TRBJ2-7; 9 bases in between match TRBD2. CDR3 region: CASSQDGLAGNYEQYF. The sequence in DNA is TGTGCCAGCAGCCAAGATGGGCTAGCGGGGAACTACGAGCAGTACTTC.